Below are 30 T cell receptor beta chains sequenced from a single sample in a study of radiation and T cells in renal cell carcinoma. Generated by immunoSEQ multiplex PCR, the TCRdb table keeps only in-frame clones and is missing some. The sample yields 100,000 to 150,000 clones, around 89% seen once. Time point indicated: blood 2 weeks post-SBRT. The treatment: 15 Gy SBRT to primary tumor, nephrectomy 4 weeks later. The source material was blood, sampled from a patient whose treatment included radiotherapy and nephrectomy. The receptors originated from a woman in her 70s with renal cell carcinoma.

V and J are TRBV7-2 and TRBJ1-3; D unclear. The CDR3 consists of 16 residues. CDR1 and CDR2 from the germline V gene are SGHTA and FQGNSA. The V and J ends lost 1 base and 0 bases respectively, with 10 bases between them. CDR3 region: CASSLVSGSSGNTIYF. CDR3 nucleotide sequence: TGTGCCAGCAGCTTAGTCTCAGGCTCCTCTGGAAACACCATATATTTT.

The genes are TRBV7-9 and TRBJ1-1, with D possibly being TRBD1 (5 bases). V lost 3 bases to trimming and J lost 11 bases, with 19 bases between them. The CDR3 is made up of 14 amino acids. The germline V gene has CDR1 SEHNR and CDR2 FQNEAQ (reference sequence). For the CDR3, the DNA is TGTGCCAGCAGCTTCCTCCGGGGCAGTCTGTGGGCTTTCTTT. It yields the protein CASSFLRGSLWAFF.

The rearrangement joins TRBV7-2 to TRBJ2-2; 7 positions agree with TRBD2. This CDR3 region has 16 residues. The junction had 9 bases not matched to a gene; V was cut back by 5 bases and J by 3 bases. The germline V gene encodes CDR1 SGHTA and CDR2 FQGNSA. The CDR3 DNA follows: TGTGCCAGCAGCGGAGGACTAGGGGTTTACACCGGGGAGCTGTTTTTT. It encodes CASSGGLGVYTGELFF.

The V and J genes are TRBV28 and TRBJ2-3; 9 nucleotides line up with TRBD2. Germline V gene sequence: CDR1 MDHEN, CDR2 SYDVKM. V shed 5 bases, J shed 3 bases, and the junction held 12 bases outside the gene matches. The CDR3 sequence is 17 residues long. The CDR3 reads CASSPGASGKRTDTQYF. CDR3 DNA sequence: TGTGCCAGCAGTCCCGGGGCTAGCGGGAAAAGAACAGATACGCAGTATTTT.

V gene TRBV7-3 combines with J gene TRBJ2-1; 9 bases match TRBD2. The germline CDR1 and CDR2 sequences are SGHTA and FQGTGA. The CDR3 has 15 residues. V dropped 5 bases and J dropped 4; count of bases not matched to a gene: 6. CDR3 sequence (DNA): TGTGCCAGCAGCCCGCGGGGGGGCCTTTACAATGAGCAGTTCTTC. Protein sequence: CASSPRGGLYNEQFF.

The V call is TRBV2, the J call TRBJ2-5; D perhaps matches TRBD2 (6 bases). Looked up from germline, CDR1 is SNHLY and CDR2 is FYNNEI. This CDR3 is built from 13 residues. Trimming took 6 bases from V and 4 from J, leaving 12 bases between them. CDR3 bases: TGTGCCAGCAGCTGGTTCGGGGGAGAGACCCAGTACTTC. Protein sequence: CASSWFGGETQYF.

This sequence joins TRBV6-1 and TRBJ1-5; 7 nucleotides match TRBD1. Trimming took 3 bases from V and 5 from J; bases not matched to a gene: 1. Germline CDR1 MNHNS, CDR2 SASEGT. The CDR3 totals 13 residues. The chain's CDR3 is CASSETGYQPQHF. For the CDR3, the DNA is TGTGCCAGCAGTGAGACAGGGTATCAGCCCCAGCATTTT.

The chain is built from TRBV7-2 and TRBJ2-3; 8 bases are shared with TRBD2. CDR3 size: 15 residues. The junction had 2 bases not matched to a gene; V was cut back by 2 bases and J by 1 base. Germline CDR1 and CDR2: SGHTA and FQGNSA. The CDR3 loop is CASSLLAGRTDTQYF. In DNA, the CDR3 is TGTGCCAGCAGCTTACTAGCGGGCCGCACAGATACGCAGTATTTT.

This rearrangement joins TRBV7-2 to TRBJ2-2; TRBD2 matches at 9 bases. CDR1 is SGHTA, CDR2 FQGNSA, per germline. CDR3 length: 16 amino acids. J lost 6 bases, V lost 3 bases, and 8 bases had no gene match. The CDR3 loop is CASSLGRGGESGELFF. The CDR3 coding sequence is TGTGCCAGCAGCTTGGGGCGGGGGGGCGAGTCCGGGGAGCTGTTTTTT.

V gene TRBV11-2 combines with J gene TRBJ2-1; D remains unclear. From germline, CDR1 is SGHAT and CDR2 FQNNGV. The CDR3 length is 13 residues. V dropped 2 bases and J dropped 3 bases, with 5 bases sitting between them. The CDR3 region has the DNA TGTGCCAGCAGCTTATACAGCTACAATGAGCAGTTCTTC. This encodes CASSLYSYNEQFF.

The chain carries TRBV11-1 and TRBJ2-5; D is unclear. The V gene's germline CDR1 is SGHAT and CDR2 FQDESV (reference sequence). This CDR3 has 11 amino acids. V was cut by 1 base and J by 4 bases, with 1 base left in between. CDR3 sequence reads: CASSLGETQYF. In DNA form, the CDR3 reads TGTGCCAGCAGCTTAGGAGAGACCCAGTACTTC. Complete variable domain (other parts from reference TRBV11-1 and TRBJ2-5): EAEVAQSPRYKITEKSQAVAFWCDPISGHATLYWYRQILGQGPELLVQFQDESVVDDSQLPKDRFSAERLKGVDSTLKIQPAELGDSAMYLCASSLGETQYFGPGTRLLVL.

CDR3 sequence reads: CASRRTGPTLEAFF. The CDR3 DNA follows: TGTGCCAGCAGACGAACAGGGCCCACCCTTGAAGCTTTCTTT. The V and J genes are TRBV6-1 and TRBJ1-1, with D maybe TRBD1 (6 bases). V lost 6 bases and J 7 bases, leaving 18 bases between the germline ends. This CDR3 comprises 14 residues. Germline CDR1 MNHNS, CDR2 SASEGT.

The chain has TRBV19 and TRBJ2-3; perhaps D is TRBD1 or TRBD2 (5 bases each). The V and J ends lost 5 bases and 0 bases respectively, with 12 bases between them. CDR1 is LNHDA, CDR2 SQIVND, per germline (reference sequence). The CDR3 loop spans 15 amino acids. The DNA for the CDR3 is TGTGCCAGTAGTGGGACCGCTACTAGCACAGATACGCAGTATTTT. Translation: CASSGTATSTDTQYF.

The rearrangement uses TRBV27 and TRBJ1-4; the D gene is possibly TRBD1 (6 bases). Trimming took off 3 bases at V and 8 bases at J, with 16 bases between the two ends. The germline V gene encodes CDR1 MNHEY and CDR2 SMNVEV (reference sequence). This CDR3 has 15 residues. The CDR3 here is CASSFGRGTMEKLFF. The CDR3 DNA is TGTGCCAGCAGTTTCGGGCGGGGGACAATGGAAAAACTGTTTTTT.

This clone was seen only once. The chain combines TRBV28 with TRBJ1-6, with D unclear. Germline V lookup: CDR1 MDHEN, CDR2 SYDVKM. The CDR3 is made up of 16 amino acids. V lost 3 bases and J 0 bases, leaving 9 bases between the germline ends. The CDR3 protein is CASSFEKSSYNSPLHF. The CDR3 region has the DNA TGTGCCAGCAGTTTCGAGAAGAGCTCCTATAATTCACCCCTCCACTTT. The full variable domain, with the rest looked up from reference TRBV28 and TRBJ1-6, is DVKVTQSSRYLVKRTGEKVFLECVQDMDHENMFWYRQDPGLGLRLIYFSYDVKMKEKGDIPEGYSVSREKKERFSLILESASTNQTSMYLCASSFEKSSYNSPLHFGNGTRLTVT.

CDR3 coding DNA: TGTGCCAGCAGTCCCATGGCCGGGCCCCGATACGAGCAGTACTTC. It translates to CASSPMAGPRYEQYF. The chain is built from TRBV27 and TRBJ2-7; D ambiguous. The V gene lost 5 bases and the J gene lost 4 bases, with 18 bases spanning the gap. There are 15 residues in the CDR3. The germline V gene has CDR1 MNHEY and CDR2 SMNVEV (reference sequence).

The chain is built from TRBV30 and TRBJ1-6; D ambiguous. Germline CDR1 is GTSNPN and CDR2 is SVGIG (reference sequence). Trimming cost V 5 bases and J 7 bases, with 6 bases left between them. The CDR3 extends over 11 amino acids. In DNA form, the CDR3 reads TGTGCCTGGGGTGCGAATTCACCCCTCCACTTT. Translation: CAWGANSPLHF.

CDR3 nucleotide sequence: TGCAGCGCCGGCGGGACAGGGACTTCGGATGAGCAGTTCTTC. Encoded protein: CSAGGTGTSDEQFF. The chain joins TRBV29-1 to TRBJ2-1, with 9 bases fitting TRBD1. J lost 8 bases, V lost 7 bases, and 12 bases had no gene match. In germline, CDR1 is SQVTM, CDR2 ANQGSEA. There are 14 residues in the CDR3.

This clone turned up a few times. CDR3 amino acids: CASIGYYGYTF. The DNA for the CDR3 is TGTGCCAGTATCGGATACTATGGCTACACCTTC. The genes are TRBV19 and TRBJ1-2; D not certain. Trimming took 7 bases from V and 3 from J, leaving 6 bases between them. This CDR3 spans 11 amino acids. From germline, CDR1 is LNHDA and CDR2 SQIVND (reference sequence).

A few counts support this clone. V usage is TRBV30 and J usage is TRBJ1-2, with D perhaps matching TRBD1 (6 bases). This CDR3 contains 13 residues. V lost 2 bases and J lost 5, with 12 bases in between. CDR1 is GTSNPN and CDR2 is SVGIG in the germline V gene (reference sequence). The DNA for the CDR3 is TGTGCCTGGAGTCTCGTACAGGGATATGGCTACACCTTC. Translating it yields CAWSLVQGYGYTF.

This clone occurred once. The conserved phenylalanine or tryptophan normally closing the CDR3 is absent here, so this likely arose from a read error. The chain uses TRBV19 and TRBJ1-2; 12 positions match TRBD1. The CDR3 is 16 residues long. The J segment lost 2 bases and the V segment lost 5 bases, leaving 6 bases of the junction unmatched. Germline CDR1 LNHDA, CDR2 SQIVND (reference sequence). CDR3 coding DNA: TGTGCCAGTAGTCCGGGACAGGGGGCTATCAACTATGGCTACACCCTC. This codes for CASSPGQGAINYGYTL.

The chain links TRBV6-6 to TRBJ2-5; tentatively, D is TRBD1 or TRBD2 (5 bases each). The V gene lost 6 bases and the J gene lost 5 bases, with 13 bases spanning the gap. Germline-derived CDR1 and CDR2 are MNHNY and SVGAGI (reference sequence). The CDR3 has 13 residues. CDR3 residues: CASSRDPRETQYF. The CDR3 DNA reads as TGTGCCAGCAGCCGGGACCCTCGGGAGACCCAGTACTTC.

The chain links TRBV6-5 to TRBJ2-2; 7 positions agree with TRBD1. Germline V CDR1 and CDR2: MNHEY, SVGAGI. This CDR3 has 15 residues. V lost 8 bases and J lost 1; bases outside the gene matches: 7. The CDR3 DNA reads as TGTGCCAGCGGGTACAGGGGAAAGAACACCGGGGAGCTGTTTTTT. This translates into CASGYRGKNTGELFF.

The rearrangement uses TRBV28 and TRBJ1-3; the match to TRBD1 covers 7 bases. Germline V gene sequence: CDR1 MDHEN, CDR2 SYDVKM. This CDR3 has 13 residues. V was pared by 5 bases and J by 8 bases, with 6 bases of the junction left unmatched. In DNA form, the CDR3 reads TGTGCCAGCAGTCCAGGACAGGAAGACACCATATATTTT. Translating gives CASSPGQEDTIYF.

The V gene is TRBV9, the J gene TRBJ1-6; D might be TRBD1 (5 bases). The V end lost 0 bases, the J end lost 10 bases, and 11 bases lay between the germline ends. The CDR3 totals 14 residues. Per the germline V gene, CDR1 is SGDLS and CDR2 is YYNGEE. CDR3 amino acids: CASSVDGGRSPLHF. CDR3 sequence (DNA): TGTGCCAGCAGCGTAGACGGGGGTAGGTCACCCCTCCACTTT.

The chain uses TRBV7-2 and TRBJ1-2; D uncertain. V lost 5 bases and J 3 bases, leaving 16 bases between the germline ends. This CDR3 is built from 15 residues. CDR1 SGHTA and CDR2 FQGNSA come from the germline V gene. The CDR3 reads CASSPRIEAYYGYTF. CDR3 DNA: TGTGCCAGCAGCCCGAGAATCGAAGCATACTATGGCTACACCTTC.

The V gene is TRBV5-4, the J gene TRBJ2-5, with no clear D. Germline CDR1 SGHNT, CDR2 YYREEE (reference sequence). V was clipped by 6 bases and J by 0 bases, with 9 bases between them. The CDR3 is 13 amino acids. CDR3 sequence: CASNLYHQETQYF. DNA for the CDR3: TGTGCCAGCAACCTGTACCACCAAGAGACCCAGTACTTC. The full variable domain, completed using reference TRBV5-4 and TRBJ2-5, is ETGVTQSPTHLIKTRGQQVTLRCSSQSGHNTVSWYQQALGQGPQFIFQYYREEENGRGNFPPRFSGLQFPNYSSELNVNALELDDSALYLCASNLYHQETQYFGPGTRLLVL.

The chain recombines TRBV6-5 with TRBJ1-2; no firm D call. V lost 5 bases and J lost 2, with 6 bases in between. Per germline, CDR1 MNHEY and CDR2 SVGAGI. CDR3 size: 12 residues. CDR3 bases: TGTGCCAGCAGTGATCGGAACTATGGCTACACCTTC. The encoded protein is CASSDRNYGYTF.

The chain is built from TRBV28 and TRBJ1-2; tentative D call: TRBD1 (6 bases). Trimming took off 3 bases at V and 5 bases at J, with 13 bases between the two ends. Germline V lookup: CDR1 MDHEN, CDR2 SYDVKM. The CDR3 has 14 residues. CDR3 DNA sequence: TGTGCCAGCAGTTTCTCCGGGACAAGTTATGGCTACACCTTC. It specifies CASSFSGTSYGYTF.

The CDR3 is CASSLTGAGSPLHF. In nucleotides, the CDR3 is TGTGCCAGCAGTTTGACAGGGGCTGGTTCACCCCTCCACTTT. The chain combines TRBV6-6 with TRBJ1-6; 8 nucleotides line up with TRBD1. The V and J ends lost 4 bases and 9 bases, in that order; junction bases with no gene match: 5. This CDR3 region has 14 residues. Germline V gene lookup returns CDR1 MNHNY and CDR2 SVGAGI (reference sequence).